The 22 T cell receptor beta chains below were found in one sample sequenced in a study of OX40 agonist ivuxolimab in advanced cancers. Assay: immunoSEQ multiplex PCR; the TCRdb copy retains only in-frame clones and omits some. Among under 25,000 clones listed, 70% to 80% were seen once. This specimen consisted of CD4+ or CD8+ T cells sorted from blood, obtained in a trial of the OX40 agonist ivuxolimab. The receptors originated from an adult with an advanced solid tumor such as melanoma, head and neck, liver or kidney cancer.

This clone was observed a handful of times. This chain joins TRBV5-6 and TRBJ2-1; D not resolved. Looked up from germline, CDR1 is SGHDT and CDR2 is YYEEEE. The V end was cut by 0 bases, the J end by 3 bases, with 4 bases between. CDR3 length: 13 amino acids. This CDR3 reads CASSLGSYNEQFF. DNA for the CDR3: TGTGCCAGCAGCTTGGGCAGCTACAATGAGCAGTTCTTC.

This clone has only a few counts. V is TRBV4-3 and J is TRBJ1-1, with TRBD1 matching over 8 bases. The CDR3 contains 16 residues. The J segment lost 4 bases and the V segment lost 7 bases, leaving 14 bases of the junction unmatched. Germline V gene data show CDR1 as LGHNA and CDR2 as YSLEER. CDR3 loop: CASTDSWTGLITEAFF. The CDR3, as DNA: TGCGCCAGCACCGATAGCTGGACAGGGTTGATCACTGAAGCTTTCTTT.

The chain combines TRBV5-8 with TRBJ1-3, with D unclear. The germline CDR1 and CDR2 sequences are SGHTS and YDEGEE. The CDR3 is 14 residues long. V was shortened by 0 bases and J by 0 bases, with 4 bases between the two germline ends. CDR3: CASSLESSGNTIYF. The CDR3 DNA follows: TGTGCCAGCAGCTTGGAAAGCTCTGGAAACACCATATATTTT.

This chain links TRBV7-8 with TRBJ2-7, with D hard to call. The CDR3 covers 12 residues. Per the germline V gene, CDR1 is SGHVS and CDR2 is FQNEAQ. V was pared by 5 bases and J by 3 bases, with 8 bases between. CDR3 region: CASSQGIYEQYF. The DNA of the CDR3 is TGTGCCAGCAGCCAAGGGATCTACGAGCAGTACTTC.

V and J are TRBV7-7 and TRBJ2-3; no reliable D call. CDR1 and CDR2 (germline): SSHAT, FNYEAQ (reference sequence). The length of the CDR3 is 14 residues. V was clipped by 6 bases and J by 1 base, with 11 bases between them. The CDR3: CASRSPRRTDTQYF. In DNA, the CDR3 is TGTGCCAGCAGATCCCCCCGACGCACAGATACGCAGTATTTT.

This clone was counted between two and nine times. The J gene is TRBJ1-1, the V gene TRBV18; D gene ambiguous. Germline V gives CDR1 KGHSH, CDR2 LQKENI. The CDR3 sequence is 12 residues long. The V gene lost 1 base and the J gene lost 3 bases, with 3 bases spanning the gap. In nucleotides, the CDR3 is TGTGCCAGCTCACCACAAGACACTGAAGCTTTCTTT. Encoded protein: CASSPQDTEAFF.

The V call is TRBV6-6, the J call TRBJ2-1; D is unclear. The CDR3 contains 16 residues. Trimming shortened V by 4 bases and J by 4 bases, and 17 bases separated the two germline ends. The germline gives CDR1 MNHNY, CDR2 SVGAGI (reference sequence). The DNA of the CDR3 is TGTGCCAGCAGTTGGTCTCGTCCCCTTGGTTACAATGAGCAGTTCTTC. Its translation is CASSWSRPLGYNEQFF.

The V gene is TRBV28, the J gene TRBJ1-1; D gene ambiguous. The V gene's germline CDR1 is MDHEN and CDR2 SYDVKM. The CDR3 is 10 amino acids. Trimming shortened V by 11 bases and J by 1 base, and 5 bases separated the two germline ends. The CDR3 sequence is CASGNTEAFF. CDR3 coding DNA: TGTGCCTCCGGGAACACTGAAGCTTTCTTT.

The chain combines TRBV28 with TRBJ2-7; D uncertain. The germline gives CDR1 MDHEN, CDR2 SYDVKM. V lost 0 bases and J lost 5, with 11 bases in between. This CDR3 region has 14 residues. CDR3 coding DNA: TGTGCCAGCAGTTTATGGGAAGGTAGGGACGAGCAGTACTTC. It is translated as CASSLWEGRDEQYF.

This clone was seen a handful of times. CDR3 in amino acids: CASSLPGQASYEQYF. The CDR3 bases are TGTGCCAGCAGTTTACCGGGACAGGCCTCCTACGAGCAGTACTTC. This chain joins TRBV28 and TRBJ2-7, with 8 bases aligning to TRBD1. Germline CDR1 reads MDHEN; CDR2 reads SYDVKM. With V trimmed by 2 bases and J by 0 bases, 3 bases remained unmatched. The CDR3 is 15 amino acids.

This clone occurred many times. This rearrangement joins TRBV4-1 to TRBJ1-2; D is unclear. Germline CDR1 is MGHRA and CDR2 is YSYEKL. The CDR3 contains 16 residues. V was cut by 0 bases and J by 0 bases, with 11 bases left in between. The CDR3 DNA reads TGCGCCAGCAGCCAAGATTGGGAGCAGCCTAACTATGGCTACACCTTC. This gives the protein CASSQDWEQPNYGYTF.

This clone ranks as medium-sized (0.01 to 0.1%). The CDR3: CASSYSRDQPQHF. The CDR3, as DNA: TGTGCCAGCAGTTACTCGAGGGATCAGCCCCAGCATTTT. The chain couples TRBV6-5 to TRBJ1-5; D is unresolved. Trimming shortened V by 0 bases and J by 5 bases, and 5 bases separated the two germline ends. The CDR3 has 13 residues. In germline, CDR1 is MNHEY, CDR2 SVGAGI.

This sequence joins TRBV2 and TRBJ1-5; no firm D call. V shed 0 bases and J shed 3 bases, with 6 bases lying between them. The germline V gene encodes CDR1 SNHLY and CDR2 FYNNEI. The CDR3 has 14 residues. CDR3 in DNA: TGTGCCAGCAGTGAAGCGCCCAACAATCAGCCCCAGCATTTT. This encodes CASSEAPNNQPQHF.

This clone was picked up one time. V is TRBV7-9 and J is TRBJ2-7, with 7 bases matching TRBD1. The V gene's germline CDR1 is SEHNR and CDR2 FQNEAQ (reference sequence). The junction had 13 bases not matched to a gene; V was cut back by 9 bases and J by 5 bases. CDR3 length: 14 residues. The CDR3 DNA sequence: TGTGCCAGTACACCCGAAGGACAGGCAAACGAGCAGTACTTC. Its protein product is CASTPEGQANEQYF.

The CDR3 DNA reads TGTGCCAGTAGTATAGGGGGTTTGAGCAATCAGCCCCAGCATTTT. Its protein is CASSIGGLSNQPQHF. The V and J genes are TRBV19 and TRBJ1-5; no reliable D call. The CDR3 loop spans 15 amino acids. CDR1 and CDR2 (germline): LNHDA, SQIVND (reference sequence). Trimming pared 1 base from V and 1 base from J, leaving 8 bases between.

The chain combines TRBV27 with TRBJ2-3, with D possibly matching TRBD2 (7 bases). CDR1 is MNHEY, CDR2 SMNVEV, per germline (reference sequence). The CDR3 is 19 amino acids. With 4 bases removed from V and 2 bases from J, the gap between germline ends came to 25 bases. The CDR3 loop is CASSSQTSSGGRVTDTQYF. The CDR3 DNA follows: TGTGCCAGCAGTTCCCAGACTAGTTCGGGGGGCCGGGTCACAGATACGCAGTATTTT.

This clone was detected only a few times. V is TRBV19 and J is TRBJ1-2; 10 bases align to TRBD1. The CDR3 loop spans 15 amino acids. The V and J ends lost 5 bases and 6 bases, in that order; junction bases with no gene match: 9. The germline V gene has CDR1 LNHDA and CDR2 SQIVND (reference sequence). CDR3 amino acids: CASSPLYGTGDGYTF. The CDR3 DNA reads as TGTGCCAGTAGTCCGCTATATGGGACAGGGGATGGCTACACCTTC.

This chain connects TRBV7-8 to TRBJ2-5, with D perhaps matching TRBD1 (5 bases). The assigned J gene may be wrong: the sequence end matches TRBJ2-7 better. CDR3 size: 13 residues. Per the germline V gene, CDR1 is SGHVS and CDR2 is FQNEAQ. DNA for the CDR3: TGTGCCAGCAGCTTAGCAGGGGCCTACGAGCAGTACTTC. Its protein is CASSLAGAYEQYF.

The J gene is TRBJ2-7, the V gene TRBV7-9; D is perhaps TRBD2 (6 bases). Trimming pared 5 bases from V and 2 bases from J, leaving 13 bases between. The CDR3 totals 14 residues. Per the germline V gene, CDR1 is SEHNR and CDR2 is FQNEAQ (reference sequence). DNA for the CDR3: TGTGCCAGCAGCCAGGGAGGCCAGCCCTACGAGCAGTACTTC. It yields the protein CASSQGGQPYEQYF.

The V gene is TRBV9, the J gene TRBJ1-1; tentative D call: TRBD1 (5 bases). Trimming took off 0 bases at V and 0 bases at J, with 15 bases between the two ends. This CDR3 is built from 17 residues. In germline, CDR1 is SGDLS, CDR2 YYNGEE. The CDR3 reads CASSVVEQGQVNTEAFF. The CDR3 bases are TGTGCCAGCAGCGTAGTGGAGCAGGGCCAAGTGAACACTGAAGCTTTCTTT.

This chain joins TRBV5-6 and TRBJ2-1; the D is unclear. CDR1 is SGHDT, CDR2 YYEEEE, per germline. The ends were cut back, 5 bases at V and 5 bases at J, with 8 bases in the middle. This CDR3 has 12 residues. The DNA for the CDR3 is TGTGCCAGCAGTGTGATAGACAATGAGCAGTTCTTC. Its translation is CASSVIDNEQFF.

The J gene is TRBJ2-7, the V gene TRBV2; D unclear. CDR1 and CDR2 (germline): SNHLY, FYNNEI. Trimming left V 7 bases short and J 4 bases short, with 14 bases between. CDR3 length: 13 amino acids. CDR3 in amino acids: CASITTQRYEQYF. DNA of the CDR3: TGTGCCAGCATTACTACCCAGAGGTACGAGCAGTACTTC.